Shown below are 19 T cell receptor beta chains from a single sample sequenced in a study of cytomegalovirus exposure and HLA in healthy donors. The PCR employed 60 Vbeta primers together with 13 Jbeta primers. Method: immunoSEQ multiplex PCR; TCRdb's copy keeps in-frame clones and lacks some. This sample has roughly 100,000 clones; approximately 76% occur once, and the top ten carry around 7%. The source material was PBMCs. Receptor source: a man aged 40-50 years in good health and CMV-seropositive.

The chain combines TRBV19 with TRBJ1-4; 7 nucleotides match TRBD1. The germline CDR1 and CDR2 sequences are LNHDA and SQIVND (reference sequence). With V trimmed by 6 bases and J by 8 bases, 6 bases remained unmatched. This CDR3 is 13 amino acids long. This CDR3 reads CASSNRGGEKLFF. CDR3 nucleotides: TGTGCCAGTAGCAACAGGGGCGGAGAAAAACTGTTTTTT. The full variable domain, rest sourced from reference TRBV19 and TRBJ1-4, is DGGITQSPKYLFRKEGQNVTLSCEQNLNHDAMYWYRQDPGQGLRLIYYSQIVNDFQKGDIAEGYSVSREKKESFPLTVTSAQKNPTAFYLCASSNRGGEKLFFGSGTQLSVL.

CDR3 sequence: CASRPGSTSTDTQYF. In nucleotides, the CDR3 is TGTGCCAGCAGGCCGGGGTCAACTAGCACAGATACGCAGTATTTT. This chain uses TRBV27 with TRBJ2-3, with a possible D match to TRBD2 (5 bases). Trimming stripped 6 bases from V and 0 bases from J, with 13 bases between. CDR1 and CDR2 (germline): MNHEY, SMNVEV (reference sequence). There are 15 residues in the CDR3.

This clone was observed a handful of times. The chain has TRBV19 and TRBJ1-2; 8 bases are shared with TRBD1. This CDR3 contains 15 residues. Per the germline V gene, CDR1 is LNHDA and CDR2 is SQIVND (reference sequence). Trimming took 5 bases from V and 6 from J; bases not matched to a gene: 11. The chain's CDR3 is CASSLFGTGGDGYTF. The CDR3 DNA follows: TGTGCCAGTAGTCTCTTTGGAACAGGGGGGGATGGCTACACCTTC. The complete variable domain, with remaining parts taken from reference TRBV19 and TRBJ1-2, reads DGGITQSPKYLFRKEGQNVTLSCEQNLNHDAMYWYRQDPGQGLRLIYYSQIVNDFQKGDIAEGYSVSREKKESFPLTVTSAQKNPTAFYLCASSLFGTGGDGYTFGSGTRLTVV.

V gene TRBV6-5 combines with J gene TRBJ1-6; D perhaps matches TRBD1 (5 bases). The CDR3 covers 15 residues. Germline loops: CDR1 MNHEY, CDR2 SVGAGI. Trimming cost V 0 bases and J 9 bases, with 12 bases left between them. CDR3 DNA sequence: TGTGCCAGCAGTTACTCGAACCAGGGTGGTTCACCCCTCCACTTT. Encoded protein: CASSYSNQGGSPLHF.

The chain is built from TRBV5-6 and TRBJ2-1; weak D call: TRBD1 (5 bases). V dropped 0 bases and J dropped 4 bases, with 14 bases sitting between them. Per germline, CDR1 SGHDT and CDR2 YYEEEE. The CDR3 totals 16 residues. The DNA of the CDR3 is TGTGCCAGCAGCTTGGCGGGCTGGGGCCCGTACAATGAGCAGTTCTTC. Translation gives CASSLAGWGPYNEQFF.

The chain recombines TRBV10-2 with TRBJ2-2, with TRBD2 as a possible D gene (6 bases). Germline V lookup: CDR1 WSHSY, CDR2 SAAADI. V lost 0 bases and J lost 5, with 10 bases in between. The CDR3 covers 15 residues. DNA for the CDR3: TGCGCCAGCAGTGAGTCTACCGGGGGAACCGGGGAGCTGTTTTTT. Protein sequence: CASSESTGGTGELFF.

This chain joins TRBV7-2 and TRBJ1-1, with D possibly matching TRBD1 (5 bases). Germline CDR1 reads SGHTA; CDR2 reads FQGNSA. This CDR3 region has 14 residues. V was trimmed by 1 base and J by 4 bases, leaving 10 bases between them. DNA for the CDR3: TGTGCCAGCAGCTTAGGCGGGGGAGGCACTGAAGCTTTCTTT. Translated: CASSLGGGGTEAFF. Full variable domain (rest looked up from reference TRBV7-2 and TRBJ1-1): GAGVSQSPSNKVTEKGKDVELRCDPISGHTALYWYRQSLGQGLEFLIYFQGNSAPDKSGLPSDRFSAERTGGSVSTLTIQRTQQEDSAVYLCASSLGGGGTEAFFGQGTRLTVV.

This clone was observed once. The rearrangement links TRBV5-4 to TRBJ2-4, with a possible D match to TRBD2 (5 bases). Trimming took off 0 bases at V and 0 bases at J, with 10 bases between the two ends. CDR1 SGHNT and CDR2 YYREEE come from the germline V gene (reference sequence). The CDR3 loop spans 16 amino acids. In nucleotides, the CDR3 is TGTGCCAGCAGCTTGGGAAGCGGAATAGCCAAAAACATTCAGTACTTC. This gives the protein CASSLGSGIAKNIQYF.

This sequence joins TRBV2 and TRBJ2-4; 10 bases align to TRBD1. Trimming took 5 bases from V and 1 from J; bases not matched to a gene: 2. Germline values: CDR1 SNHLY, CDR2 FYNNEI. The CDR3 is made up of 15 amino acids. The CDR3 loop reads CASSMDRGAKNIQYF. Here the CDR3 DNA reads TGTGCCAGCAGTATGGACAGGGGGGCCAAAAACATTCAGTACTTC.

The chain employs TRBV29-1 and TRBJ1-5; perhaps TRBD1 as D (5 bases). With 3 bases removed from V and 7 bases from J, the gap between germline ends came to 16 bases. The CDR3 has 14 residues. CDR1 and CDR2 from the germline V gene are SQVTM and ANQGSEA. For the CDR3, the DNA is TGCAGCGTTGACTTACAAGGCACAGGACAGCCCCAGCATTTT. Translated: CSVDLQGTGQPQHF. The complete variable domain, with remaining parts taken from reference TRBV29-1 and TRBJ1-5, reads SAVISQKPSRDICQRGTSLTIQCQVDSQVTMMFWYRQQPGQSLTLIATANQGSEATYESGFVIDKFPISRPNLTFSTLTVSNMSPEDSSIYLCSVDLQGTGQPQHFGDGTRLSIL.

This chain joins TRBV9 and TRBJ2-3; perhaps TRBD2 as D (6 bases). Germline loops: CDR1 SGDLS, CDR2 YYNGEE. This CDR3 contains 15 residues. V was cut by 7 bases and J by 2 bases, with 17 bases left in between. The CDR3 protein is CASSMAGNPTDTQYF. The DNA for the CDR3 is TGTGCCAGCTCTATGGCGGGGAACCCCACAGATACGCAGTATTTT. The whole variable domain, filled in from reference TRBV9 and TRBJ2-3, reads DSGVTQTPKHLITATGQRVTLRCSPRSGDLSVYWYQQSLDQGLQFLIQYYNGEERAKGNILERFSAQQFPDLHSELNLSSLELGDSALYFCASSMAGNPTDTQYFGPGTRLTVL.

The rearrangement uses TRBV7-8 and TRBJ1-1; 7 nucleotides line up with TRBD1. The germline V gene encodes CDR1 SGHVS and CDR2 FQNEAQ. The V gene end was trimmed by 5 bases and the J gene end by 4 bases; junction bases not matched to a gene: 4. The CDR3 covers 13 residues. This chain's CDR3 is CASSREGATEAFF. In nucleotides, the CDR3 is TGTGCCAGCAGCCGCGAGGGGGCCACTGAAGCTTTCTTT.

The J gene is TRBJ2-4, the V gene TRBV6-1; D unresolved. CDR1 and CDR2 from the germline V gene are MNHNS and SASEGT. With 1 base removed from V and 0 bases from J, the gap between germline ends came to 16 bases. CDR3 size: 18 residues. The CDR3 DNA reads TGTGCCAGCAGTGAAGAACTATCTCTTGGCTTAGCCAAAAACATTCAGTACTTC. It yields the protein CASSEELSLGLAKNIQYF.

V and J are TRBV28 and TRBJ2-1; tentatively, D is TRBD2 (7 bases). The length of the CDR3 is 15 residues. V was trimmed by 3 bases and J by 4 bases, leaving 13 bases between them. CDR1 is MDHEN, CDR2 SYDVKM, per germline. The CDR3 DNA is TGTGCCAGCAGTTTCAGGGGAGGGGGATACAATGAGCAGTTCTTC. Translated: CASSFRGGGYNEQFF.

The V gene is TRBV7-3, the J gene TRBJ2-3; 7 nucleotides agree with TRBD1. From germline, CDR1 is SGHTA and CDR2 FQGTGA. Trimming at V came to 5 bases and at J to 3 bases, leaving 2 bases not matched to a gene. The CDR3 consists of 13 residues. The DNA of the CDR3 is TGTGCCAGCAGCCTGACAGGGACAGATACGCAGTATTTT. It yields the protein CASSLTGTDTQYF.

This chain uses TRBV6-5 with TRBJ2-3; 9 bases are a match to TRBD2. The CDR3 has 15 amino acids. The V and J ends lost 6 bases and 5 bases, in that order; junction bases with no gene match: 9. From germline, CDR1 is MNHEY and CDR2 SVGAGI. The CDR3 is CASSLAGPWGDTQYF. Written as DNA, the CDR3 is TGTGCCAGCAGCCTAGCGGGACCCTGGGGAGATACGCAGTATTTT.

The V and J genes are TRBV9 and TRBJ1-4, with D possibly TRBD1 on 5 matching bases. The CDR3 is 13 amino acids. V was shortened by 10 bases and J by 8 bases, with 18 bases between the two germline ends. From germline, CDR1 is SGDLS and CDR2 YYNGEE. The chain's CDR3 is CASQGRSGEKLFF. The CDR3 DNA follows: TGTGCCTCCCAGGGCAGGTCCGGAGAAAAACTGTTTTTT.

The V and J genes are TRBV5-5 and TRBJ2-7, with TRBD2 as a possible D gene (7 bases). CDR1 SGHKS and CDR2 YYEKEE come from the germline V gene (reference sequence). There are 13 residues in the CDR3. V was pared by 8 bases and J by 4 bases, with 16 bases between. CDR3 loop: CASTPGGLYEQYF. The CDR3 DNA reads TGTGCCAGTACCCCGGGGGGCTTGTACGAGCAGTACTTC.

The V and J genes are TRBV5-6 and TRBJ2-7, with 11 bases that match TRBD1. With 4 bases clipped from V and 5 bases from J, the junction kept 5 bases outside the gene matches. This CDR3 contains 14 residues. CDR1 is SGHDT and CDR2 is YYEEEE in the germline V gene. The CDR3 sequence: CASSLRDRGNEQYF. In DNA form, the CDR3 reads TGTGCCAGCAGCCTCCGGGACAGGGGGAACGAGCAGTACTTC.